The subject of this entry is one T cell receptor beta chain. CDR3 length: 13 residues. V lost 4 bases and J lost 6, with 12 bases in between. The germline V gene encodes CDR1 SGHNT and CDR2 YYREEE (reference sequence). Patients of the Seattle cohort, enrolled during active infection, were followed longitudinally. This sample was taken from a study of blood T cell repertoires in COVID-19. Study background: Specimens from acute and convalescent COVID-19 originated in the United States, Italy and Spain.

Per the original data handling: Reference gene primers were amplified, and this amplification served to estimate nucleated cell counts. Clones were read by immunoSEQ multiplex PCR, and TCRdb kept only the in-frame ones, dropping some. The V and J calls and clone size are taken from that table; D and trimming were inferred from the DNA. The sample includes over 200,000 clones, about four fifths seen only once; the top ten take under 10%. This chain joins TRBV5-4 and TRBJ2-3; no reliable D call. Sequencing was carried out using peripheral blood. The TCR sequence derives from a woman of 80 years or more with COVID-19, enrolled during active disease. CDR3 nucleotide sequence: TGTGCCAGCAGCCAAGAAGTGGAGGATACGCAGTATTTT. It translates to CASSQEVEDTQYF. Complete variable domain (other parts from reference TRBV5-4 and TRBJ2-3): ETGVTQSPTHLIKTRGQQVTLRCSSQSGHNTVSWYQQALGQGPQFIFQYYREEENGRGNFPPRFSGLQFPNYSSELNVNALELDDSALYLCASSQEVEDTQYFGPGTRLTVL.